These 8 T cell receptor beta chains share one sample of origin, sequenced in a study of radiotherapy plus CTLA-4 blockade in lung cancer. Profiling relied on immunoSEQ multiplex PCR, and the TCRdb table lists in-frame clones only, not all of them. Here the sample spans fewer than 65,000 clones, around four fifths being singletons. The sample in question was peripheral blood, obtained from a patient treated with radiotherapy plus ipilimumab. The receptors come from a human donor with non-small cell lung cancer whose response to radiotherapy plus ipilimumab could not be evaluated.

The gene calls are TRBV28 and TRBJ1-1; D is unresolved. Trimming took off 6 bases at V and 6 bases at J, with 20 bases between the two ends. This CDR3 region has 15 residues. Germline V gives CDR1 MDHEN, CDR2 SYDVKM. In DNA form, the CDR3 reads TGTGCCAGCAGCTCGGTGGGCACCCTTTTGGCTGAAGCTTTCTTT. This encodes CASSSVGTLLAEAFF.

This clone was found once. This chain joins TRBV27 and TRBJ2-3; possibly TRBD2 for D (6 bases). CDR1 and CDR2 from the germline V gene are MNHEY and SMNVEV (reference sequence). Between the trimmed V and J ends, which lost 2 bases and 5 bases, there was a span of 14 bases. The CDR3 extends over 15 amino acids. CDR3 region: CASSLRPWGEDTQYF. CDR3 in DNA: TGTGCCAGCAGTTTACGGCCCTGGGGGGAAGATACGCAGTATTTT.

The table lists this clone with a count of one. The chain recombines TRBV5-6 with TRBJ2-7; TRBD2 aligns across 9 bases. The V gene's germline CDR1 is SGHDT and CDR2 YYEEEE. This CDR3 is built from 17 residues. Trimming at V came to 4 bases and at J to 3 bases, leaving 14 bases not matched to a gene. The CDR3 nucleotides read TGTGCCAGCAGCCAGATAGCGGGAGCCACCATTCGCTACGAGCAGTACTTC. This sequence encodes CASSQIAGATIRYEQYF.

The chain uses TRBV5-1 and TRBJ2-7; 7 bases line up with TRBD1. The trim removed 4 bases at V and 6 bases at J, leaving 13 bases unmatched. This CDR3 contains 15 residues. Germline lookup yields CDR1 SGHRS and CDR2 YFSETQ. The CDR3 coding sequence is TGCGCCAGCAGCCCACCTGGGACAGTGACGGGCGAGCAGTACTTC. Translated: CASSPPGTVTGEQYF.

This sequence joins TRBV7-9 and TRBJ2-1; TRBD2 might be the D (7 bases). The ends were cut back, 9 bases at V and 7 bases at J, with 16 bases in the middle. Germline lookup yields CDR1 SEHNR and CDR2 FQNEAQ (reference sequence). The CDR3 extends over 13 amino acids. The CDR3 is CASKGEGANEQFF. The CDR3 DNA sequence: TGTGCCAGTAAGGGGGAGGGCGCGAATGAGCAGTTCTTC.

V usage is TRBV7-8 and J usage is TRBJ1-4; 10 positions match TRBD1. Germline V lookup: CDR1 SGHVS, CDR2 FQNEAQ. V shed 5 bases, J shed 8 bases, and the junction held 8 bases outside the gene matches. The CDR3 runs 15 residues. This CDR3 is CASSQRGTGEEKLFF. The CDR3 DNA sequence: TGTGCCAGCAGCCAGAGGGGGACAGGGGAGGAAAAACTGTTTTTT.

The chain employs TRBV12-1 and TRBJ1-6; the table's D call TRBD1 went unverified against the DNA. TRBV12-1 is described as a pseudogene. CDR3 length equals 19 residues. Here the CDR3 DNA reads TGTGCCAGCAGCTTTGAACCTCGCCCAGGGAAAATCAATAATTCACCCCTCCACTTT. This translates into CASSFEPRPGKINNSPLHF.

In its sample, this clone was seen once. The genes are TRBV19 and TRBJ1-2; TRBD1 matches 10 bases. V shed 7 bases, J shed 7 bases, and the junction held 6 bases outside the gene matches. This CDR3 region has 13 residues. From germline, CDR1 is LNHDA and CDR2 SQIVND (reference sequence). CDR3 in DNA: TGTGCCAGTACCCCGACAGGGGGCTTTGGCTACACCTTC. This translates into CASTPTGGFGYTF.